A single sample gave rise to the 28 T cell receptor beta chains below, sequenced in a study of T cells in Graves' hyperthyroidism and ophthalmopathy. TCR beta CDR3 sequences were amplified from RNA transcripts. With the HTBI primer set, the TCR CDR3 went through a first round of RT-PCR. TCRdb recomputed calls from the multiplex PCR reads with MiXCR, one row per CDR3 protein. The sample lists about 590,000 distinct CDR3 sequences, approximately 14% seen once, with more than 6% in the top ten. What was sequenced was blood. These receptors were collected from a woman aged 18-35 years with Graves' ophthalmopathy.

This clonotype has only a few counts. The V gene is TRBV7-9, the J gene TRBJ2-7, with D perhaps matching TRBD1 (7 bases). In germline, CDR1 is SEHNR, CDR2 FQNEAQ (reference sequence). The CDR3 consists of 16 residues. V was cut by 2 bases and J by 4 bases, with 18 bases left in between. CDR3 amino acids: CASSLTFISGGYEQYF. CDR3 nucleotides: TGTGCCAGCAGCTTAACTTTTATATCAGGGGGGTACGAGCAGTACTTC.

The rearrangement joins TRBV9 to TRBJ2-3; D remains unclear. The V gene lost 0 bases and the J gene lost 2 bases, with 13 bases spanning the gap. The CDR3 is 16 residues long. The germline V gene encodes CDR1 SGDLS and CDR2 YYNGEE. This CDR3 is CASSVGVTANTDTQYF. The CDR3 DNA reads TGTGCCAGCAGCGTAGGGGTGACGGCCAACACAGATACGCAGTATTTT. The variable domain in full, completed from reference TRBV9 and TRBJ2-3, reads DSGVTQTPKHLITATGQRVTLRCSPRSGDLSVYWYQQSLDQGLQFLIQYYNGEERAKGNILERFSAQQFPDLHSELNLSSLELGDSALYFCASSVGVTANTDTQYFGPGTRLTVL.

This clonotype showed up many times. CDR3 amino acids: CASSLFLTGSYGYTF. The CDR3 DNA reads TGTGCCAGCAGCCTATTTTTGACAGGTAGCTATGGCTACACCTTC. The genes are TRBV3-1 and TRBJ1-2, with a tentative D call TRBD1 (6 bases). The germline gives CDR1 LGHDT, CDR2 YNNKEL (reference sequence). The ends were cut back, 4 bases at V and 4 bases at J, with 16 bases in the middle. This CDR3 contains 15 residues.

The rearrangement joins TRBV12-3 or TRBV12-4 to TRBJ1-4, with D unclear. Trimming pared 5 bases from V and 7 bases from J, leaving 5 bases between. This CDR3 has 11 amino acids. CDR3 nucleotide sequence: TGTGCCAGCAGTCAAGTTGAAAAACTGTTTTTT. It is translated as CASSQVEKLFF.

This clonotype has ten or more counts. This chain links TRBV27 with TRBJ2-1; weak D call: TRBD2 (5 bases). V lost 10 bases and J lost 0, with 13 bases in between. Germline CDR1 is MNHEY and CDR2 is SMNVEV (reference sequence). The CDR3 sequence is 14 residues long. The CDR3 loop is CATRSGSSYNEQFF. CDR3 in DNA: TGTGCCACGAGGAGTGGGAGCTCCTACAATGAGCAGTTCTTC.

This clonotype was picked up a small number of times. The V and J genes are TRBV4-1 and TRBJ2-7, with no clear D. V lost 0 bases to trimming and J lost 4 bases, with 4 bases between them. Germline CDR1 MGHRA, CDR2 YSYEKL. The CDR3 is 12 amino acids. Here the CDR3 reads CASSQDGYEQYF. The CDR3 DNA reads TGCGCCAGCAGCCAAGATGGTTACGAGCAGTACTTC.

CDR3 sequence: CASSLGGTTGNTIYF. The CDR3 DNA is TGTGCCAGCAGTTTAGGGGGGACTACTGGAAACACCATATATTTT. The V call is TRBV28, the J call TRBJ1-3, with D possibly TRBD1 on 5 matching bases. The CDR3 runs 15 residues. Trimming took off 2 bases at V and 2 bases at J, with 10 bases between the two ends. Germline values: CDR1 MDHEN, CDR2 SYDVKM. Variable domain in full (rest from reference TRBV28 and TRBJ1-3): DVKVTQSSRYLVKRTGEKVFLECVQDMDHENMFWYRQDPGLGLRLIYFSYDVKMKEKGDIPEGYSVSREKKERFSLILESASTNQTSMYLCASSLGGTTGNTIYFGEGSWLTVV.

This clonotype was counted only a few times. This may stem from a read error, because a much larger clone lies one nucleotide away. V usage is TRBV15 and J usage is TRBJ1-1; D is possibly TRBD1 (5 bases). This CDR3 is built from 15 residues. V was pared by 5 bases and J by 1 base, with 14 bases between. Germline loops: CDR1 LNHNV, CDR2 YYDKDF (reference sequence). The CDR3, as DNA: TGTGCCACCAGCGGGGGTCAAGGCCGGAACACTGAAGCTTTCTTT. It encodes CATSGGQGRNTEAFF.

The V gene is TRBV6-2 or TRBV6-3, the J gene TRBJ2-5; D is tentatively TRBD1 or TRBD2 (5 bases each). V was pared by 0 bases and J by 1 base, with 12 bases between. Germline assignment: CDR1 MNHEY and CDR2 SVGEGT. The CDR3 covers 16 residues. The CDR3 loop is CASSYSKEGSQETQYF. CDR3 bases: TGTGCCAGCAGTTACTCGAAAGAGGGGTCCCAAGAGACCCAGTACTTC.

There are many counts of this clonotype. This chain connects TRBV11-3 to TRBJ2-5; D unresolved. Germline assignment: CDR1 SGHNT and CDR2 YENEEA. CDR3 size: 11 residues. Trimming cost V 6 bases and J 4 bases, with 6 bases left between them. The CDR3 coding sequence is TGTGCCAGCAGAATGGGAGAGACCCAGTACTTC. Translated, it gives CASRMGETQYF.

This clonotype was found many times. This rearrangement joins TRBV6-2 or TRBV6-3 to TRBJ2-1; 11 bases align to TRBD2. CDR3 length equals 15 residues. V lost 6 bases, J lost 4 bases, and 5 bases stayed unmatched. Germline loops: CDR1 MNHEY, CDR2 SVGEGT. DNA for the CDR3: TGTGCCAGCAGCCGAAGGACTAGCGGGTACAATGAGCAGTTCTTC. Its translation is CASSRRTSGYNEQFF.

A note on this clonotype: A much larger clone differs from this one at a single base, so this may be a read error. This sequence joins TRBV3-1 and TRBJ2-2, with D possibly matching TRBD2 (5 bases). This CDR3 contains 15 residues. Per germline, CDR1 LGHDT and CDR2 YNNKEL (reference sequence). The CDR3: CASSQGTSNSGELFF. DNA of the CDR3: TGTGCCAGCAGCCAAGGGACTTCGAACTCCGGGGAGCTGTTTTTT.

Ten or more counts support this clonotype. The V gene is TRBV10-3, the J gene TRBJ2-3; 7 bases are shared with TRBD2. V shed 3 bases and J 1 base; nucleotides not matched to a gene: 4. The CDR3 totals 15 residues. From germline, CDR1 is ENHRY and CDR2 SYGVKD. CDR3 loop: CAISDIAGRTDTQYF. Written as DNA, the CDR3 is TGTGCCATCAGTGATATAGCGGGCCGCACAGATACGCAGTATTTT.

This chain joins TRBV20-1 and TRBJ2-5, with TRBD2 matching over 15 bases. This CDR3 is built from 18 residues. Trimming at V came to 0 bases and at J to 2 bases, leaving 7 bases not matched to a gene. Germline V gene sequence: CDR1 DFQATT, CDR2 SNEGSKA (reference sequence). The CDR3 DNA follows: TGCAGTGCTAGAGATGGACTAGCGGGAGGGCCCGGGCAAGAGACCCAGTACTTC. It encodes CSARDGLAGGPGQETQYF.

This clonotype showed up many times. This rearrangement joins TRBV11-2 to TRBJ2-1; 7 bases map to TRBD2. From germline, CDR1 is SGHAT and CDR2 FQNNGV. The CDR3 is 15 residues long. V shed 7 bases and J 0 bases; nucleotides not matched to a gene: 6. The DNA for the CDR3 is TGTGCCAGCATTAAGGCTAGCGGCTCCTACAATGAGCAGTTCTTC. Translated: CASIKASGSYNEQFF.

This clonotype was picked up many times. The V and J genes are TRBV7-2 and TRBJ1-2; 11 bases fit TRBD1. J was trimmed by 7 bases and V by 5 bases; bases with no gene match: 6. The germline gives CDR1 SGHTA, CDR2 FQGNSA. The CDR3 consists of 14 residues. CDR3 amino acids: CASSAGQGASGYTF. The CDR3 coding sequence is TGTGCCAGCAGCGCCGGACAGGGGGCAAGTGGCTACACCTTC.

This chain connects TRBV3-1 to TRBJ2-3; TRBD2 matches at 11 bases. The V and J ends lost 3 bases and 0 bases, in that order; junction bases with no gene match: 11. The CDR3 totals 19 residues. Germline CDR1 is LGHDT and CDR2 is YNNKEL (reference sequence). In DNA, the CDR3 is TGTGCCAGCAGCCACTATGGGACTAGCGGAGCCTCTAGCACAGATACGCAGTATTTT. Protein: CASSHYGTSGASSTDTQYF.

This clonotype was counted ten times or more. The chain is built from TRBV5-6 and TRBJ1-2; 7 bases line up with TRBD1. V was clipped by 5 bases and J by 2 bases; unmatched bases: 6. There are 14 residues in the CDR3. Germline loops: CDR1 SGHDT, CDR2 YYEEEE. CDR3 sequence reads: CASRSTGVNYGYTF. Here the CDR3 DNA reads TGTGCCAGCAGATCCACAGGGGTCAACTATGGCTACACCTTC.

The V and J genes are TRBV6-1 and TRBJ1-4; 8 bases align to TRBD1. Germline values: CDR1 MNHNS, CDR2 SASEGT. CDR3 length: 15 amino acids. V lost 6 bases, J lost 5 bases, and 8 bases stayed unmatched. In DNA, the CDR3 is TGTGCCAGCAGAGACAGGGGCCCGACCAATGAAAAACTGTTTTTT. Translating gives CASRDRGPTNEKLFF.

The V gene is TRBV4-3, the J gene TRBJ1-2; D may be TRBD1 (5 bases). The V gene's germline CDR1 is LGHNA and CDR2 YSLEER. The CDR3 length is 16 residues. Trimming shortened V by 5 bases and J by 9 bases, and 25 bases separated the two germline ends. The CDR3, as DNA: TGCGCCAGCAGCACATCACCCCGGGGGGAGAAGGGAAGCTACACCTTC. Its translation: CASSTSPRGEKGSYTF.

This clonotype has at least ten counts. This chain joins TRBV6-4 and TRBJ2-2, with TRBD1 matching 10 bases. The germline V gene has CDR1 MRHNA and CDR2 SNTAGT. The CDR3 spans 18 residues. Unmatched junction bases numbered 9, after V lost 5 bases and J lost 0 bases. In DNA form, the CDR3 reads TGTGCCAGCAGTCCCGGGACAGGGGTCGGTTCGAACACCGGGGAGCTGTTTTTT. Protein sequence: CASSPGTGVGSNTGELFF.

Note on this clonotype: A much more abundant neighbour one base away suggests this may be a read error. A read error is likely, as this CDR3 ends without the conserved phenylalanine or tryptophan. The chain employs TRBV24-1 and TRBJ1-2, with a tentative D call TRBD1 (6 bases). Germline loops: CDR1 KGHDR, CDR2 SFDVKD. The CDR3 contains 15 residues. V was cut by 1 base and J by 4 bases, with 12 bases left in between. Here the CDR3 DNA reads TGTGCCACCAGTGATTTAGGGCAAGGGGGCTATGGCTACACCCTC. Translated, it gives CATSDLGQGGYGYTL.

This clonotype was observed many times. The chain uses TRBV30 and TRBJ2-5, with TRBD2 matching 12 bases. CDR3 length: 15 amino acids. In germline, CDR1 is GTSNPN, CDR2 SVGIG (reference sequence). Germline trimming cut 0 bases from V and 1 base from J; bases unmatched to any gene: 0. CDR3 protein: CAWSVTSGSQETQYF. The DNA for the CDR3 is TGTGCCTGGAGTGTGACTAGCGGGAGCCAAGAGACCCAGTACTTC.

This clonotype was picked up many times. This sequence joins TRBV12-3 or TRBV12-4 and TRBJ1-1; 12 bases fit TRBD1. Trimming at V came to 5 bases and at J to 3 bases, leaving 7 bases not matched to a gene. CDR3 length: 16 residues. The DNA of the CDR3 is TGTGCCAGCAGTCCCGGGACAGGGGGCGCATACACTGAAGCTTTCTTT. It yields the protein CASSPGTGGAYTEAFF.

With regard to this clonotype: At one end, the junction sequence differs from germline, possibly due to a read error. The chain recombines TRBV9 with TRBJ1-5; 7 bases map to TRBD1. The germline V gene has CDR1 SGDLS and CDR2 YYNGEE. The CDR3 extends over 17 amino acids. The CDR3 sequence is CASSHPGPGGPALPQHF. As DNA, the CDR3 is TGCGCCAGCAGCCACCCAGGGCCAGGGGGTCCTGCTTTACCCCAGCATTTT.

The sample holds a few counts of this clonotype. The chain couples TRBV27 to TRBJ2-7; D remains unclear. This CDR3 comprises 14 residues. Germline V gene sequence: CDR1 MNHEY, CDR2 SMNVEV (reference sequence). V lost 3 bases, J lost 4 bases, and 13 bases lay in between. In DNA, the CDR3 is TGTGCCAGCAGTTTTGGGGAAAGGAGTTACGAGCAGTACTTC. Translated: CASSFGERSYEQYF.

Note on this clonotype: A much larger clone differs by one base, so this may be a read error. V and J are TRBV14 and TRBJ1-1; TRBD1 is a possible D gene (5 bases). The CDR3 is made up of 15 amino acids. Germline CDR1 is SGHDN and CDR2 is FVKESK. With 0 bases removed from V and 0 bases from J, the gap between germline ends came to 8 bases. The CDR3 here is CASSQDGGMNTEAFF. The CDR3, as DNA: TGTGCCAGCAGCCAAGATGGGGGGATGAACACTGAAGCTTTCTTT.

The chain combines TRBV6-5 with TRBJ2-7; no clear D. V was clipped by 0 bases and J by 3 bases, with 12 bases between them. There are 15 residues in the CDR3. Germline V gene sequence: CDR1 MNHEY, CDR2 SVGAGI. CDR3 nucleotide sequence: TGTGCCAGCAGTTACTCGAATATCGGGCTCTACGAGCAGTACTTC. Translation: CASSYSNIGLYEQYF.